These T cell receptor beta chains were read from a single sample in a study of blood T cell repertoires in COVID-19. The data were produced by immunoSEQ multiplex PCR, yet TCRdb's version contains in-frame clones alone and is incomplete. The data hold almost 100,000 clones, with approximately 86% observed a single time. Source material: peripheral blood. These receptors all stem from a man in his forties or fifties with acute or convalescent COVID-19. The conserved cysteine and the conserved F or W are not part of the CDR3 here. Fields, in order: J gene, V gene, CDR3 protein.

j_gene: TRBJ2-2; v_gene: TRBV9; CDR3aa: ASSETSAGLNTGELF
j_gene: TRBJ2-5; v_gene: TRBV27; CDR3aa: ASSFPGSETQY
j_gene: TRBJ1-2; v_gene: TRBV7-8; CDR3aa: ASSPGRPDHDYGYT
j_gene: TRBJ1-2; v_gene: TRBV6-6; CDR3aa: ASSYGAGGAEGYT
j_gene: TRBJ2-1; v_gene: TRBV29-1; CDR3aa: SVEDGLPSSYNEQF
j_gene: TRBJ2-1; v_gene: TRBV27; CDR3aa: ASSGRGIPYNEQF
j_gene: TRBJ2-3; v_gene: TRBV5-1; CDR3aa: ASSLVGRGDTQY
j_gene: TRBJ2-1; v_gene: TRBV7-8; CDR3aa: ASSKQPGLAGAISYNEQF
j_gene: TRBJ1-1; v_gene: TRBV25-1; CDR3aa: ASRPAEGVFTEAF
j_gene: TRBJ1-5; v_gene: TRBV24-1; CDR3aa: ATSDSGTGTQPQH
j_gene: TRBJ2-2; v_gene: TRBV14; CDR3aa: ASSQDPAGAPGELF
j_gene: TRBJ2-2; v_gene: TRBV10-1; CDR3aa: ASSEGLGWTSGITGELF
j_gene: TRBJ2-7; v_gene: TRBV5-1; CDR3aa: ASSRTGGSYEQY
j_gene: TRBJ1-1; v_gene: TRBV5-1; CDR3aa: ASSLQGRQTKNTEAF
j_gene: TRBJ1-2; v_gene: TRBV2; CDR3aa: AVRGTLEGYT
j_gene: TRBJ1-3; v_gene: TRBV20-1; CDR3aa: SAAAPSTIY
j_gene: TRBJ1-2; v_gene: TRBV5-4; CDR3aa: ASSSRQYYGYT
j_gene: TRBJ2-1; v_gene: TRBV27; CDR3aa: ASSLLAGSYNEQF
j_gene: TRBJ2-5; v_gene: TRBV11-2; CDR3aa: ASSQRFQETQY
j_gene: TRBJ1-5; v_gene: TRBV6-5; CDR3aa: AGSVAFNQPQH
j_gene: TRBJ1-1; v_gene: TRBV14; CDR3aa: ASSQAGSLMNTEAF
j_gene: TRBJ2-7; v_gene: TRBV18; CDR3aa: ASSSRQGVDEQY
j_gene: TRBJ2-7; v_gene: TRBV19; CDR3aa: ASSLFPVQGRSEQY
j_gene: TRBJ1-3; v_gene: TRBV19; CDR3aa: ASSPWDSGNTIY
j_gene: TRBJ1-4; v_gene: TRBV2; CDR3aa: ASSEGRVAEKLF
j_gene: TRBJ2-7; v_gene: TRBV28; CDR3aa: ASMSGSGEAYEQY
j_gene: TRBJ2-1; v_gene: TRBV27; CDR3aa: ARERERRNEQF
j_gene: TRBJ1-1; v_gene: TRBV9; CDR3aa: ASGTWNTEAF
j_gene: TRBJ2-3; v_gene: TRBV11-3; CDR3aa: ASSLEGTGADTQY
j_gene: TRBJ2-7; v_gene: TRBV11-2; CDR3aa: ASSLAGGEQY
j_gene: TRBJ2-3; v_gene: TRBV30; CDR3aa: ASTGATDTQY
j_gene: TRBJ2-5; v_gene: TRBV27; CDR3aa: ASSSSGAGLKTQY
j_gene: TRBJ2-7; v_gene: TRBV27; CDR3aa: ASSLSLRGTYEQY
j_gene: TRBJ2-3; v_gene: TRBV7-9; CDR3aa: ASSRTGPTDTQY